The 26 T cell receptor beta chains in this list originate from one sample, sequenced in a study of response to subunit inactivated influenza vaccine (dated by TCRdb to the late 2010s). The receptor library was made with RT-PCR. Instrument on record: Illumina HiSeq 2500. TCRdb passed the public sequencing reads through fastp at Q25 and MiXCR, retaining productive beta sequences. Each entry is one CDR3 protein sequence, shown with its most common DNA and genes. The sample records about 700,000 distinct CDR3 sequences, around 13% of which are singletons. 7.6% of the sample is held by the ten biggest clonotypes. Sequencing was performed on PBMCs from blood, taken 14 to 15 days before vaccination. The receptor set was obtained from a man in his forties or fifties who received an inactivated influenza vaccine. Donor details come from another sample of the same person, matched by shared clones.

This clonotype has only a few counts. The chain carries TRBV5-1 and TRBJ2-2, with D possibly TRBD1 on 7 matching bases. Trimming removed 5 bases at V and 3 bases at J, with 14 bases between. The CDR3 has 15 residues. From germline, CDR1 is SGHRS and CDR2 YFSETQ. The CDR3 reads CASRGGGRDTGELFF. The CDR3 DNA sequence: TGCGCCAGCAGAGGAGGGGGCAGAGACACCGGGGAGCTGTTTTTT. Drawing the rest from reference TRBV5-1 and TRBJ2-2, the complete variable domain is KAGVTQTPRYLIKTRGQQVTLSCSPISGHRSVSWYQQTPGQGLQFLFEYFSETQRNKGNFPGRFSGRQFSNSRSEMNVSTLELGDSALYLCASRGGGRDTGELFFGEGSRLTVL.

This chain links TRBV5-1 with TRBJ1-2; 7 bases map to TRBD1. This CDR3 contains 19 residues. From germline, CDR1 is SGHRS and CDR2 YFSETQ. Trimming took 0 bases from V and 2 from J; bases not matched to a gene: 16. The CDR3 loop reads CASSLAVGGPRTRNYGYTF. The CDR3 DNA reads as TGCGCCAGCAGCTTGGCCGTAGGGGGCCCACGGACGAGAAACTATGGCTACACCTTC.

This clonotype was found once. The chain recombines TRBV7-2 with TRBJ1-4; 7 bases match TRBD1. The CDR3 is 15 amino acids. V lost 5 bases and J lost 0; bases outside the gene matches: 3. CDR1 SGHTA and CDR2 FQGNSA come from the germline V gene. The DNA for the CDR3 is TGTGCCAGCAGCGCCCAGGGGGCAACTAATGAAAAACTGTTTTTT. Translation gives CASSAQGATNEKLFF.

The sample holds a few counts of this clonotype. CDR3 region: CASEPGPLFRGNQPQHF. The CDR3 DNA is TGTGCCAGCGAGCCCGGGCCCCTTTTTAGAGGCAATCAGCCCCAGCATTTT. The chain uses TRBV7-8 and TRBJ1-5; D remains unclear. This CDR3 comprises 17 residues. V was shortened by 8 bases and J by 2 bases, with 22 bases between the two germline ends. Per germline, CDR1 SGHVS and CDR2 FQNEAQ.

This clonotype was seen many times. The chain couples TRBV5-1 to TRBJ2-7; TRBD1 aligns across 7 bases. V was pared by 1 base and J by 3 bases, with 1 base of the junction left unmatched. This CDR3 has 13 amino acids. Germline V gives CDR1 SGHRS, CDR2 YFSETQ. CDR3 amino acids: CASSLRDSYEQYF. CDR3 nucleotides: TGCGCCAGCAGCTTGCGGGACAGCTACGAGCAGTACTTC.

V gene TRBV24-1 combines with J gene TRBJ2-1; 9 positions agree with TRBD1. J was trimmed by 9 bases and V by 3 bases; bases with no gene match: 14. This CDR3 is 17 amino acids long. Germline CDR1 reads KGHDR; CDR2 reads SFDVKD. CDR3 DNA: TGTGCCACCAGTGATATGGTGGGGACAGGGAGTGTAAGTGAGCAGTTCTTC. This translates into CATSDMVGTGSVSEQFF.

This clonotype has just a few counts. The chain couples TRBV6-1 to TRBJ2-7, with 9 bases aligning to TRBD1. CDR3 length equals 16 residues. Germline values: CDR1 MNHNS, CDR2 SASEGT. Germline trimming cut 4 bases from V and 4 bases from J; bases unmatched to any gene: 11. This CDR3 reads CASSASYPGQGYEQYF. CDR3 nucleotides: TGTGCCAGCAGTGCCTCCTACCCGGGACAGGGTTACGAGCAGTACTTC.

In DNA form, the CDR3 reads TGTGCCAGCAGTCCGGCTAGCGGGATCGCCTACGAGCAGTACTTC. Translation gives CASSPASGIAYEQYF. The chain is built from TRBV2 and TRBJ2-7, with 9 bases matching TRBD2. Germline V gene sequence: CDR1 SNHLY, CDR2 FYNNEI. The CDR3 length is 15 residues. V gave up 5 bases and J gave up 2 bases; unmatched junction bases: 7.

This clonotype was found a few times. The chain employs TRBV4-3 and TRBJ2-5, with 11 bases matching TRBD1. The CDR3 has 17 residues. CDR1 LGHNA and CDR2 YSLEER come from the germline V gene. J lost 3 bases, V lost 1 base, and 7 bases had no gene match. CDR3 sequence: CASSQGFVGQGEETQYF. The CDR3 nucleotides are TGCGCCAGCAGCCAAGGGTTTGTGGGACAGGGGGAAGAGACCCAGTACTTC.

The chain is built from TRBV6-2 or TRBV6-3 and TRBJ1-1; D is undetermined. Germline V gives CDR1 MNHEY, CDR2 SVGEGT. This CDR3 has 16 amino acids. Trimming removed 2 bases from V and 3 bases from J, with 16 bases in between. In nucleotides, the CDR3 is TGTGCCAGCAGTTACCGCCTGACTGTCCGTGACACTGAAGCTTTCTTT. Its protein is CASSYRLTVRDTEAFF.

This clonotype was found a few times. V and J are TRBV6-2 or TRBV6-3 and TRBJ1-1; D gene ambiguous. The V gene lost 2 bases and the J gene lost 4 bases, with 11 bases spanning the gap. The germline CDR1 and CDR2 sequences are MNHEY and SVGEGT. The CDR3 spans 14 residues. This CDR3 reads CASSYEGYSTEAFF. DNA of the CDR3: TGTGCCAGCAGTTACGAGGGTTATAGCACTGAAGCTTTCTTT.

The V call is TRBV9, the J call TRBJ2-1, with a weak D call TRBD1 (5 bases). The length of the CDR3 is 18 residues. From germline, CDR1 is SGDLS and CDR2 YYNGEE. Trimming left V 3 bases short and J 0 bases short, with 19 bases between. CDR3 region: CASSETSQGGISYNEQFF. As DNA, the CDR3 is TGTGCCAGCAGCGAGACAAGTCAGGGCGGTATCTCCTACAATGAGCAGTTCTTC.

CDR3 region: CASSSGLHLSRYEQYF. CDR3 DNA sequence: TGTGCCAGCAGTTCCGGCCTACATCTTTCACGCTACGAGCAGTACTTC. The rearrangement links TRBV12-3 or TRBV12-4 to TRBJ2-7, with D unresolved. CDR3 length: 16 residues. Deletions cut 4 bases from V and 3 bases from J, with 19 bases between.

The rearrangement uses TRBV5-1 and TRBJ2-7, with 14 bases that match TRBD2. The CDR3 totals 16 residues. V gave up 4 bases and J gave up 9 bases; unmatched junction bases: 12. Germline CDR1 reads SGHRS; CDR2 reads YFSETQ. The CDR3: CASSAVGLAGVIGQYF. The CDR3 DNA reads TGCGCCAGCAGCGCCGTGGGACTAGCGGGAGTGATCGGGCAGTACTTC.

This clonotype was seen only a few times. The CDR3 bases are TGTGCCAGCAGCTCCGGGACAGGGGTCGACTACTACGAGCAGTACTTC. The encoded protein is CASSSGTGVDYYEQYF. The chain couples TRBV27 to TRBJ2-7; 10 bases align to TRBD1. Germline values: CDR1 MNHEY, CDR2 SMNVEV (reference sequence). V was pared by 6 bases and J by 3 bases, with 11 bases of the junction left unmatched. The CDR3 covers 16 residues.

The table lists this clonotype with many counts. V usage is TRBV7-2 and J usage is TRBJ2-7; 8 bases are a match to TRBD2. This CDR3 is 12 amino acids long. Germline V gene lookup returns CDR1 SGHTA and CDR2 FQGNSA. V gave up 2 bases and J gave up 6 bases; unmatched junction bases: 0. Written as DNA, the CDR3 is TGTGCCAGCAGCTTACTAGCGGGCGAGCAGTACTTC. It yields the protein CASSLLAGEQYF.

This clonotype was seen repeatedly, ten times or more. This chain connects TRBV29-1 to TRBJ2-1; D is perhaps TRBD2 (6 bases). V lost 4 bases, J lost 8 bases, and 24 bases lay in between. The CDR3 consists of 16 residues. In germline, CDR1 is SQVTM, CDR2 ANQGSEA. CDR3 in DNA: TGCAGCGTTGGCCGGCCTCGGCCGGGAGCTCTCCATGAGCAGTTCTTC. Residues: CSVGRPRPGALHEQFF.

The V call is TRBV4-2, the J call TRBJ2-5; no firm D call. V shed 0 bases and J shed 5 bases, with 10 bases lying between them. The CDR3 has 14 amino acids. Per germline, CDR1 LGHNA and CDR2 YNFKEQ. For the CDR3, the DNA is TGTGCCAGCAGCCAAGAAATAGGAGCCGAGACCCAGTACTTC. It is translated as CASSQEIGAETQYF.

This rearrangement joins TRBV13 to TRBJ2-7, with a possible D match to TRBD1 (8 bases). The CDR3 spans 13 residues. Trimming cost V 3 bases and J 6 bases, with 12 bases left between them. Germline CDR1 reads PRHDT; CDR2 reads FYEKMQ (reference sequence). CDR3 protein: CASSFTGGVEQYF. The CDR3 DNA is TGTGCCAGCAGCTTCACAGGGGGGGTCGAGCAGTACTTC.

V is TRBV29-1 and J is TRBJ2-1; D is perhaps TRBD2 (7 bases). The CDR3 runs 16 residues. Between the trimmed V and J ends, which lost 6 bases and 2 bases, there was a span of 20 bases. Germline-derived CDR1 and CDR2 are SQVTM and ANQGSEA. In DNA form, the CDR3 reads TGCAGCGTCGCCTCCCCTGGGGGGGGCCCCTACAATGAGCAGTTCTTC. Translated, it gives CSVASPGGGPYNEQFF.

This rearrangement joins TRBV5-6 to TRBJ2-7; 8 nucleotides agree with TRBD1. The CDR3 runs 18 residues. V dropped 4 bases and J dropped 5; count of bases not matched to a gene: 20. Germline assignment: CDR1 SGHDT and CDR2 YYEEEE. CDR3 protein: CASSHKDRVFSPVHEQYF. The CDR3 DNA reads as TGTGCCAGCAGCCACAAGGACAGGGTTTTTTCCCCCGTCCACGAGCAGTACTTC.

The J gene is TRBJ2-5, the V gene TRBV29-1, with unresolved D. Per germline, CDR1 SQVTM and CDR2 ANQGSEA. V lost 4 bases and J 5 bases, leaving 11 bases between the germline ends. CDR3 length: 12 amino acids. The CDR3 region has the DNA TGCAGCGTTGCAATAGGGTGGGAGACCCAGTACTTC. The encoded protein is CSVAIGWETQYF.

This clonotype showed up many times. V gene TRBV12-3 or TRBV12-4 combines with J gene TRBJ1-5, with D possibly being TRBD1 (6 bases). V lost 3 bases and J 7 bases, leaving 13 bases between the germline ends. The CDR3 totals 14 residues. Here the CDR3 DNA reads TGTGCCAGCAGTTTTGGAGGGGGGAGGCAGCCCCAGCATTTT. Its translation: CASSFGGGRQPQHF.

This clonotype was recorded a few times. The CDR3 sequence: CSVEEGRDQPQHF. The CDR3 region has the DNA TGCAGCGTTGAGGAGGGAAGGGACCAGCCCCAGCATTTT. J is TRBJ1-5 and V is TRBV29-1; D may be TRBD1 (5 bases). V was trimmed by 3 bases and J by 7 bases, leaving 13 bases between them. There are 13 residues in the CDR3. Germline V lookup: CDR1 SQVTM, CDR2 ANQGSEA.

This chain connects TRBV20-1 to TRBJ2-5, with D maybe TRBD2 (6 bases). The CDR3 sequence is 14 residues long. The germline V gene has CDR1 DFQATT and CDR2 SNEGSKA (reference sequence). The ends were cut back, 2 bases at V and 5 bases at J, with 15 bases in the middle. CDR3 protein: CSARLRGAGETQYF. The CDR3 DNA is TGCAGTGCTAGACTCCGGGGAGCGGGCGAGACCCAGTACTTC.

The rearrangement uses TRBV6-6 and TRBJ2-1, with D tentatively TRBD1 or TRBD2 (5 bases each). Germline V gene data show CDR1 as MNHNY and CDR2 as SVGAGI (reference sequence). The CDR3 consists of 13 residues. V gave up 11 bases and J gave up 5 bases, with 16 bases separating them. In nucleotides, the CDR3 is TGTGCCGCCCGTCCGGGACGAAACAATGAGCAGTTCTTC. Protein sequence: CAARPGRNNEQFF.